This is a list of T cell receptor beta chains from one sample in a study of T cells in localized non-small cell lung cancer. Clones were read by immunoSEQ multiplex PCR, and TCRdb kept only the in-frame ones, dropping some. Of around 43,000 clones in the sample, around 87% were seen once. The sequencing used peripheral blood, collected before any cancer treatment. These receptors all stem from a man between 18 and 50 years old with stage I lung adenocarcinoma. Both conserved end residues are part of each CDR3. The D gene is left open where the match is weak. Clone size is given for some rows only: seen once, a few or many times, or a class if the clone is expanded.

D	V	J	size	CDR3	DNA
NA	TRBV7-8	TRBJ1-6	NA	CASSLGLGSPLHF	TGTGCCAGCAGCTTAGGGTTGGGGTCACCCCTCCACTTT
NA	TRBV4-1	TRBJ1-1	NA	CASMKIGASNQNTEAFF	TGCGCCAGCATGAAGATAGGTGCTTCGAACCAGAACACTGAAGCTTTCTTT
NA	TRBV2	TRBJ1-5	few	CASSENTASNQPQHF	TGTGCCAGCAGTGAAAACACGGCGAGCAATCAGCCCCAGCATTTT
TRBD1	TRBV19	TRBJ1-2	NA	CASSNRGLSNYGYTF	TGTGCCAGTAGTAACAGGGGGCTCTCTAACTATGGCTACACCTTC
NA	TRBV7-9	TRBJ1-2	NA	CASSPGGLNGYTF	TGTGCCAGCAGCCCAGGAGGACTTAATGGCTACACCTTC
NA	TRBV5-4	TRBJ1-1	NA	CASSLVRGDEAFF	TGTGCCAGCAGCTTGGTTAGGGGTGATGAAGCTTTCTTT
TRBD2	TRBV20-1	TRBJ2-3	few	CSVTSADTQYF	TGCAGTGTGACTAGCGCAGATACGCAGTATTTT
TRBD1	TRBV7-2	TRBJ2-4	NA	CASSSALRQGAKNIQYF	TGTGCCAGCAGCTCGGCCCTTAGACAGGGGGCCAAAAACATTCAGTACTTC
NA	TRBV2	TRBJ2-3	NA	CASGTGTLEEGEADTQYF	TGTGCCAGCGGCACCGGGACGCTAGAGGAGGGAGAGGCAGATACGCAGTATTTT
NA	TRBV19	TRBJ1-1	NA	CASSTRGASFF	TGTGCCAGTAGTACCCGGGGCGCGTCTTTCTTT
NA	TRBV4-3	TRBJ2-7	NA	CASSQDVQGRVEQYF	TGCGCCAGCAGCCAAGATGTCCAGGGGAGGGTCGAGCAGTACTTC
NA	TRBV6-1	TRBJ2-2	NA	CASTMTQQGTGELFF	TGTGCCAGTACTATGACACAACAGGGAACCGGGGAGCTGTTTTTT
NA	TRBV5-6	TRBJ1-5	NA	CASSLRFAGNQPQHF	TGTGCCAGCAGCTTGAGGTTTGCGGGGAATCAGCCCCAGCATTTT
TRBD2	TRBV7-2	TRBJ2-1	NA	CASSSLPFLASGGNEQFF	TGTGCCAGCAGCTCCCTACCCTTCCTGGCTAGCGGGGGGAATGAGCAGTTCTTC
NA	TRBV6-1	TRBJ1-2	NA	CASITLARAYGYTF	TGTGCCAGCATTACACTGGCGCGTGCCTATGGCTACACCTTC
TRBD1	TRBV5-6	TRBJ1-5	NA	CASSLGQGGYSNQPQHF	TGTGCCAGCAGCCTTGGACAGGGGGGATATAGCAATCAGCCCCAGCATTTT
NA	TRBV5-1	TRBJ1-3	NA	CASSSNFAGNTIYF	TGCGCCAGCAGCTCTAACTTTGCCGGAAACACCATATATTTT
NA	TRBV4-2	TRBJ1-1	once	CASSLPETTNTEAFF	TGTGCCAGCAGCCTACCCGAGACAACGAACACTGAAGCTTTCTTT
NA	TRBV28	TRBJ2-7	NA	CASTGAGAFHEQYF	TGTGCCAGCACCGGGGCAGGGGCGTTCCACGAGCAGTACTTC
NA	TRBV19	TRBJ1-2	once	CASSALTGFNYGYTF	TGTGCCAGTAGTGCCCTAACAGGCTTCAACTATGGCTACACCTTC
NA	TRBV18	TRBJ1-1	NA	CASSLLDSLETEAFF	TGTGCCAGCTCACTGCTAGACAGTCTAGAGACTGAAGCTTTCTTT
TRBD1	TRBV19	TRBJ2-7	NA	CASSTTGGSPNEQYF	TGTGCCAGTAGTACTACAGGGGGCTCCCCTAACGAGCAGTACTTC
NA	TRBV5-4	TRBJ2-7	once	CASSLKGFNYEQYF	TGTGCCAGCAGCTTAAAGGGCTTCAACTACGAGCAGTACTTC
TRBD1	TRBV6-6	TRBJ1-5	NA	CASRTTQGNQPQHF	TGTGCCAGCAGGACTACACAGGGGAATCAGCCCCAGCATTTT
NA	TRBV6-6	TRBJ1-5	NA	CASSQIPGGNQPQHF	TGTGCCAGCAGCCAAATCCCAGGGGGCAATCAGCCCCAGCATTTT
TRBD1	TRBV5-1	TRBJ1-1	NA	CASSPEGARTEAFF	TGCGCCAGCAGCCCGGAGGGGGCTCGGACTGAAGCTTTCTTT
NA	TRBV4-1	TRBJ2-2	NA	CASSQAGLSYTGELFF	TGCGCCAGCAGCCAAGCCGGACTTTCTTACACCGGGGAGCTGTTTTTT
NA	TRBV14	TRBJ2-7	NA	CASSQGNQLTYEQYF	TGTGCCAGCAGCCAGGGTAACCAGTTAACCTACGAGCAGTACTTC
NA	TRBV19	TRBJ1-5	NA	CASSIQGSNQPQHF	TGTGCCAGTAGTATACAGGGTAGCAATCAGCCCCAGCATTTT